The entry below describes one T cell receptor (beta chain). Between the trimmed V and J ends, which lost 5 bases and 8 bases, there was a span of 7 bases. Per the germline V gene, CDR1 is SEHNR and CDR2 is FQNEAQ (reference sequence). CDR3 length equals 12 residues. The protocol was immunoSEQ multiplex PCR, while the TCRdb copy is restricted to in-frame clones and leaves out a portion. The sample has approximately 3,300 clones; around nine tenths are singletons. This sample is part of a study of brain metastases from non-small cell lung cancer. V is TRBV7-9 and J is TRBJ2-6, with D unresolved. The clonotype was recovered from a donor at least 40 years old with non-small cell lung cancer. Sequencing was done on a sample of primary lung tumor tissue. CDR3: CASSLSTNVLTF. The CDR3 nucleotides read TGTGCCAGCAGCCTGTCTACCAACGTCCTGACTTTC.